A single sample gave rise to the 11 T cell receptor beta chains below, sequenced in a study of OX40 agonist ivuxolimab in advanced cancers. This table comes from immunoSEQ multiplex PCR, and its TCRdb copy is limited to in-frame clones, with some not included. Of 100,000 or so clones in the sample, less than 90% were seen once. The sequences come from CD4+ or CD8+ T cells sorted from blood, collected in a trial of the OX40 agonist ivuxolimab. The source is an adult with an advanced solid tumor such as melanoma, head and neck, liver or kidney cancer.

This rearrangement joins TRBV7-9 to TRBJ2-2; D not resolved. From germline, CDR1 is SEHNR and CDR2 FQNEAQ (reference sequence). The V end was cut by 5 bases, the J end by 5 bases, with 12 bases between. The CDR3 contains 14 residues. The CDR3 region is CASSPRSTTGELFF. The CDR3 bases are TGTGCCAGCAGCCCGAGGTCGACGACCGGGGAGCTGTTTTTT.

This chain links TRBV6-6 with TRBJ2-3; D may correspond to TRBD1 or TRBD2 (5 bases each). This CDR3 has 14 amino acids. V lost 2 bases to trimming and J lost 1 base, with 7 bases between them. In germline, CDR1 is MNHNY, CDR2 SVGAGI (reference sequence). The CDR3 sequence: CASSYGTGTDTQYF. The DNA for the CDR3 is TGTGCCAGCAGTTACGGGACCGGCACAGATACGCAGTATTTT.

The V call is TRBV30, the J call TRBJ2-3; TRBD2 agrees at 8 bases. V was clipped by 5 bases and J by 9 bases; unmatched bases: 16. There are 15 residues in the CDR3. Looked up from germline, CDR1 is GTSNPN and CDR2 is SVGIG (reference sequence). CDR3 coding DNA: TGTGCCTGGGTTGGGTTGGTAGCGGGGCGACGAACGCAGTATTTT. This gives the protein CAWVGLVAGRRTQYF.

The genes are TRBV23-1 and TRBJ2-7; no definite D call. TRBV23-1 is an ORF; its function is uncertain. The CDR3 contains 13 residues. The V end lost 3 bases, the J end lost 0 bases, and 6 bases lay between the germline ends. CDR3 sequence: CASSQQDSYEQYF. CDR3 in DNA: TGCGCCAGCAGTCAGCAGGACTCCTACGAGCAGTACTTC.

The gene calls are TRBV10-1 and TRBJ2-1; D is perhaps TRBD1 (6 bases). Deletions cut 0 bases from V and 6 bases from J, with 15 bases between. From germline, CDR1 is WNHNN and CDR2 SYGVQD (reference sequence). The CDR3 runs to 16 residues. The CDR3 DNA is TGCGCCAGCAGTGAGTCGGGCAGGGGATTCCCCAATGAGCAGTTCTTC. Translating gives CASSESGRGFPNEQFF.

The genes are TRBV11-2 and TRBJ2-1, with D perhaps TRBD1 (6 bases). This CDR3 spans 15 amino acids. Between the trimmed V and J ends, which lost 3 bases and 0 bases, there was a span of 9 bases. Germline CDR1 SGHAT, CDR2 FQNNGV. CDR3 in DNA: TGTGCCAGCAGCTTCGACAGGAGCTCCTACAATGAGCAGTTCTTC. This gives the protein CASSFDRSSYNEQFF.

This chain uses TRBV5-6 with TRBJ2-3, with D tentatively TRBD2 (5 bases). Germline CDR1 is SGHDT and CDR2 is YYEEEE. Trimming removed 6 bases from V and 3 bases from J, with 14 bases in between. The CDR3 length is 14 residues. CDR3 protein: CASIRRGNTDTQYF. CDR3 nucleotide sequence: TGTGCCAGCATCCGCCGGGGTAATACAGATACGCAGTATTTT.

The sample holds one count of this clone. This chain joins TRBV5-1 and TRBJ2-7; 11 bases line up with TRBD2. This CDR3 is built from 15 residues. Germline V gene data show CDR1 as SGHRS and CDR2 as YFSETQ. Trimming at V came to 3 bases and at J to 2 bases, leaving 4 bases not matched to a gene. CDR3 residues: CASSSGLAGAYEQYF. The CDR3 coding sequence is TGCGCCAGCAGCTCCGGACTAGCGGGTGCCTACGAGCAGTACTTC.

The chain carries TRBV19 and TRBJ2-5, with D unresolved. Trimming pared 8 bases from V and 3 bases from J, leaving 16 bases between. The CDR3 length is 14 residues. Per the germline V gene, CDR1 is LNHDA and CDR2 is SQIVND (reference sequence). In nucleotides, the CDR3 is TGTGCCAGTTCTGGGAAGAGTTGGAAAGAGACCCAGTACTTC. Encoded protein: CASSGKSWKETQYF.

This clone was recorded many times. In the same sample, other DNA sequences code for this CDR3. The gene calls are TRBV5-6 and TRBJ1-1; D gene unclear. CDR1 and CDR2 (germline): SGHDT, YYEEEE. Trimming removed 4 bases at V and 2 bases at J, with 3 bases between. This CDR3 region has 11 residues. CDR3 in DNA: TGTGCCAGCAGCCTCAACACTGAAGCTTTCTTT. This gives the protein CASSLNTEAFF.

The genes are TRBV4-3 and TRBJ2-5, with 13 bases fitting TRBD2. Germline CDR1 LGHNA, CDR2 YSLEER. With 4 bases clipped from V and 5 bases from J, the junction kept 4 bases outside the gene matches. The CDR3 is 15 residues long. The chain's CDR3 is CASSRGLAGVETQYF. In nucleotides, the CDR3 is TGCGCCAGCAGCCGCGGACTAGCGGGAGTTGAGACCCAGTACTTC.